Below, 22 T cell receptor beta chains from the same sample are listed, as sequenced in a study of T cell clones after liver transplantation. The table came from immunoSEQ multiplex PCR; TCRdb's copy has only in-frame clones and leaves some out. The data show fewer than 20,000 clones, over 75% seen once. Sample: CD8+ T cells from blood, taken 45 to 47 months after liver transplant. Source of these receptors: a human patient who received a liver transplant. Some T cells may be supplied by the graft donor.

This CDR3 reads CASSSPQGKFGSGETQYF. The CDR3 bases are TGTGCCAGCAGCTCCCCCCAGGGCAAGTTCGGTAGTGGAGAGACCCAGTACTTC. The J gene is TRBJ2-5, the V gene TRBV7-9, with D maybe TRBD1 (5 bases). Germline lookup yields CDR1 SEHNR and CDR2 FQNEAQ (reference sequence). The CDR3 totals 18 residues. V was shortened by 4 bases and J by 4 bases, with 25 bases between the two germline ends. The full variable domain, with the rest looked up from reference TRBV7-9 and TRBJ2-5, is DTGVSQNPRHKITKRGQNVTFRCDPISEHNRLYWYRQTLGQGPEFLTYFQNEAQLEKSRLLSDRFSAERPKGSFSTLEIQRTEQGDSAMYLCASSSPQGKFGSGETQYFGPGTRLLVL.

V usage is TRBV19 and J usage is TRBJ2-7; D perhaps matches TRBD1 (5 bases). The CDR3 sequence is 15 residues long. V lost 1 base, J lost 2 bases, and 12 bases lay in between. The V gene's germline CDR1 is LNHDA and CDR2 SQIVND (reference sequence). DNA of the CDR3: TGTGCCAGTAGTATAGGAACAGGAGTTACCTACGAGCAGTACTTC. Protein sequence: CASSIGTGVTYEQYF.

CDR3 sequence: CASSLPGTEAFF. For the CDR3, the DNA is TGTGCCAGTAGTCTCCCAGGGACTGAAGCTTTCTTT. The chain has TRBV19 and TRBJ1-1, with D possibly TRBD1 on 5 matching bases. V lost 5 bases and J 5 bases, leaving 9 bases between the germline ends. This CDR3 comprises 12 residues. Per the germline V gene, CDR1 is LNHDA and CDR2 is SQIVND (reference sequence).

This sequence joins TRBV12-5 and TRBJ2-1; the D is unclear. V was trimmed by 3 bases and J by 8 bases, leaving 8 bases between them. The CDR3 runs 12 residues. Germline V gene lookup returns CDR1 LGHNT and CDR2 FRNRAP. Written as DNA, the CDR3 is TGTGCTAGTGGTTTTAGTATTGATGAGCAGTTCTTC. Residues: CASGFSIDEQFF.

The chain employs TRBV6-5 and TRBJ1-1, with TRBD1 as a possible D gene (5 bases). Germline V CDR1 and CDR2: MNHEY, SVGAGI. V was trimmed by 4 bases and J by 8 bases, leaving 17 bases between them. The CDR3 contains 14 residues. The CDR3 loop is CASSSAGTPEEAFF. In DNA, the CDR3 is TGTGCCAGCAGTTCCGCCGGGACCCCCGAGGAAGCTTTCTTT.

The genes are TRBV19 and TRBJ2-7, with 7 nucleotides matching TRBD1. Germline loops: CDR1 LNHDA, CDR2 SQIVND (reference sequence). Trimming took 5 bases from V and 1 from J; bases not matched to a gene: 5. The CDR3 extends over 14 amino acids. CDR3 region: CASSAPGQSYEQYF. CDR3 in DNA: TGTGCCAGTAGTGCTCCGGGACAGTCCTACGAGCAGTACTTC.

This chain connects TRBV7-9 to TRBJ2-3; D is uncertain. The ends were cut back, 5 bases at V and 0 bases at J, with 6 bases in the middle. Germline V gene data show CDR1 as SEHNR and CDR2 as FQNEAQ (reference sequence). The CDR3 totals 13 residues. CDR3 DNA: TGTGCCAGCAGCGCCCCTAGCACAGATACGCAGTATTTT. Residues: CASSAPSTDTQYF.

The chain carries TRBV7-9 and TRBJ1-5; D gene uncertain. The CDR3 loop spans 15 amino acids. V was pared by 5 bases and J by 0 bases, with 11 bases between. Germline CDR1 and CDR2: SEHNR and FQNEAQ (reference sequence). The chain's CDR3 is CASSLDATSNQPQHF. DNA for the CDR3: TGTGCCAGCAGCCTAGACGCAACTAGCAATCAGCCCCAGCATTTT.

The rearrangement joins TRBV25-1 to TRBJ1-1; D remains unclear. This CDR3 contains 16 residues. V lost 2 bases to trimming and J lost 3 bases, with 16 bases between them. Per germline, CDR1 MGHDK and CDR2 SYGVNS. The DNA for the CDR3 is TGTGCCAGCAGTGAAATGGGGTTTGGAGTTCACACTGAAGCTTTCTTT. Its translation is CASSEMGFGVHTEAFF.

V usage is TRBV4-3 and J usage is TRBJ2-1; tentatively, D is TRBD1 or TRBD2 (5 bases each). CDR1 is LGHNA, CDR2 YSLEER, per germline. V dropped 0 bases and J dropped 5 bases, with 11 bases sitting between them. The CDR3 runs to 15 residues. The DNA for the CDR3 is TGCGCCAGCAGCCAAGACAGGGCGAGGGACAATGAGCAGTTCTTC. Encoded protein: CASSQDRARDNEQFF.

The chain uses TRBV5-4 and TRBJ1-2, with D tentatively TRBD1 (6 bases). V shed 4 bases and J shed 4 bases, with 14 bases lying between them. Germline CDR1 is SGHNT and CDR2 is YYREEE (reference sequence). CDR3 length equals 14 residues. The CDR3 region is CASSVQGGGYGYTF. The CDR3 coding sequence is TGTGCCAGCAGCGTCCAGGGAGGGGGCTATGGCTACACCTTC.

The chain links TRBV6-4 to TRBJ2-3; perhaps TRBD2 as D (6 bases). CDR3 length: 15 residues. Germline V gene data show CDR1 as MRHNA and CDR2 as SNTAGT. Between the trimmed V and J ends, which lost 6 bases and 3 bases, there was a span of 16 bases. CDR3 residues: CASRAGPTLTDTQYF. The CDR3 DNA follows: TGTGCCAGCAGGGCGGGACCGACCCTTACAGATACGCAGTATTTT.

Here the CDR3 DNA reads TGTGCCAGCAGTGAGGAGGTTTCGGACGGGGAGCTGTTTTTT. It codes for CASSEEVSDGELFF. The V gene is TRBV6-1, the J gene TRBJ2-2; D might be TRBD2 (5 bases). The CDR3 has 14 amino acids. V was clipped by 3 bases and J by 7 bases, with 12 bases between them. Germline CDR1 MNHNS, CDR2 SASEGT.

The V gene is TRBV5-1, the J gene TRBJ2-7; D may be TRBD1 (6 bases). V was trimmed by 5 bases and J by 5 bases, leaving 20 bases between them. Germline CDR1 SGHRS, CDR2 YFSETQ. The length of the CDR3 is 15 residues. This chain's CDR3 is CASRGETGYPHEQYF. The CDR3 bases are TGCGCCAGCAGAGGGGAAACAGGGTATCCCCACGAGCAGTACTTC.

The V gene is TRBV4-1, the J gene TRBJ2-7; tentative D call: TRBD1 (5 bases). V lost 3 bases and J 2 bases, leaving 14 bases between the germline ends. Germline lookup yields CDR1 MGHRA and CDR2 YSYEKL. The CDR3 runs to 15 residues. This CDR3 reads CASSHRVQATYEQYF. CDR3 nucleotide sequence: TGCGCCAGCAGCCACAGAGTACAGGCCACCTACGAGCAGTACTTC.

This chain joins TRBV28 and TRBJ1-5; D not resolved. V was cut by 3 bases and J by 9 bases, with 3 bases left in between. This CDR3 contains 10 residues. Germline V lookup: CDR1 MDHEN, CDR2 SYDVKM. The CDR3 DNA sequence: TGTGCCAGCAGTTTGGGGCCCCAGCATTTT. It is translated as CASSLGPQHF.

The V and J genes are TRBV9 and TRBJ1-4, with 7 bases aligning to TRBD1. Germline V gene lookup returns CDR1 SGDLS and CDR2 YYNGEE. The CDR3 has 15 residues. V shed 2 bases and J 8 bases; nucleotides not matched to a gene: 9. The CDR3 is CASSVNDRAYEKLFF. CDR3 in DNA: TGTGCCAGCAGCGTCAACGACAGGGCGTACGAAAAACTGTTTTTT.

This sequence joins TRBV19 and TRBJ2-7; 7 bases fit TRBD1. The CDR3 is 14 residues long. With V trimmed by 3 bases and J by 4 bases, 6 bases remained unmatched. CDR1 is LNHDA, CDR2 SQIVND, per germline (reference sequence). The CDR3 coding sequence is TGTGCCAGTAGTATTGGGACAGCTGTATACGAGCAGTACTTC. Its protein is CASSIGTAVYEQYF.

CDR3 sequence reads: CASREGQGWDGYTF. The CDR3 region has the DNA TGCGCCAGCAGAGAAGGACAGGGGTGGGATGGCTACACCTTC. This chain joins TRBV10-2 and TRBJ1-2; TRBD1 matches 9 bases. The CDR3 contains 14 residues. Germline CDR1 and CDR2: WSHSY and SAAADI. V gave up 6 bases and J gave up 6 bases; unmatched junction bases: 8.

This chain links TRBV4-1 with TRBJ2-1; D may be TRBD1 or TRBD2 (5 bases each). CDR1 is MGHRA, CDR2 YSYEKL, per germline. The CDR3 is 16 amino acids. The V end was cut by 2 bases, the J end by 3 bases, with 14 bases between. The CDR3 nucleotides are TGCGCCAGCAGCCAACGCAGGGAGTCGCTCTACAATGAGCAGTTCTTC. Amino acid sequence: CASSQRRESLYNEQFF.

The gene calls are TRBV29-1 and TRBJ2-1; D remains ambiguous. With 8 bases removed from V and 4 bases from J, the gap between germline ends came to 9 bases. In germline, CDR1 is SQVTM, CDR2 ANQGSEA. The CDR3 has 11 amino acids. The CDR3 spells CSLRTYNEQFF. CDR3 DNA: TGCAGCCTTAGGACGTACAATGAGCAGTTCTTC.

This rearrangement joins TRBV7-9 to TRBJ2-1, with 7 bases identical to TRBD1. V dropped 6 bases and J dropped 2; count of bases not matched to a gene: 7. Per the germline V gene, CDR1 is SEHNR and CDR2 is FQNEAQ (reference sequence). The CDR3 is made up of 15 amino acids. In nucleotides, the CDR3 is TGTGCCAGCAGTACAAGGGACAGACCCTACAATGAGCAGTTCTTC. This translates into CASSTRDRPYNEQFF.